The sample holds a few counts of the clone carrying this T cell receptor beta chain. Every one of the donors was a Caucasian adult that lived in Nashville, Tennessee. The record originates from a study of shared clonotypes between healthy human individuals. Study at large: Researchers drew samples from a couple of women and a few men aged 18 to 49.

There are 13 residues in the CDR3. Germline V gene data show CDR1 as SGHNT and CDR2 as YYREEE (reference sequence). V lost 5 bases and J lost 2, with 10 bases in between. Original analysis: Junction-only sequences produced by ImmunoSEQ had no quality scores, so filtering differed. Method: immunoSEQ multiplex PCR; TCRdb's copy keeps in-frame clones and lacks some. From that table come the V and J calls and clone size; the DNA was used to work out D and trimming. The sample carries more than 450,000 clones, approximately 85% recorded once. The chain links TRBV5-4 to TRBJ2-5; no clear D gene. The source of this sequence is a woman aged 40 to 49 in good health. Some clones in this sample may be carry-over from other donors' samples. The specimen was PBMCs. The CDR3 spells CASRQTEQETQYF. For the CDR3, the DNA is TGTGCCAGCAGGCAAACGGAACAAGAGACCCAGTACTTC.